Listed below are T cell receptor beta chains from one sample, sequenced in a study of monozygotic twins with cystic fibrosis. Repertoires were generated with immunoSEQ multiplex PCR, while TCRdb's copy carries only in-frame clones and drops some. The sample carries 30,000 to 35,000 clones, approximately 65% recorded once. The sequencing sample was made of blood. Receptors originate from a girl between 5 and 17 years old with cystic fibrosis. The CDR3 runs from the conserved cysteine through the conserved F or W. Each record gives: J gene, clone size, D gene, V gene, CDR3 DNA, CDR3 protein. The D gene is left open where the match is weak. Expanded clones get a size class; other rows say once, few or many, or leave the size out.

TRBJ2-1 | NA | NA | TRBV28 | TGTGCCAGCAGCCCCTTGGTGCATGAGCAGTTCTTC | CASSPLVHEQFF
TRBJ1-2 | few | TRBD1 | TRBV2 | TGTGCCAGCAGAGAGGGGGCCAGCTATGGCTACACCTTC | CASREGASYGYTF
TRBJ2-3 | NA | TRBD2 | TRBV19 | TGTGCCAGTAGTATGACTAGCTTACGGCCAGATACGCAGTATTTT | CASSMTSLRPDTQYF
TRBJ2-3 | few | TRBD2 | TRBV7-3 | TGTGCCAGCAGCCGAAGCGGGATGAGCACAGATACGCAGTATTTT | CASSRSGMSTDTQYF
TRBJ1-1 | NA | NA | TRBV9 | TGTGCCAGCAGCGTAGAGGGAACAGGGACTGAAGCTTTCTTT | CASSVEGTGTEAFF
TRBJ1-2 | few | TRBD1 | TRBV5-4 | TGTGCCAGCAGGCAGGGGGAGGGATATGGCTACACCTTC | CASRQGEGYGYTF
TRBJ1-2 | NA | TRBD1 | TRBV6-5 | TGTGCCAGCAGTCTTATACAGGGGGCGAACTATGGCTACACCTTC | CASSLIQGANYGYTF
TRBJ1-5 | NA | TRBD1 | TRBV18 | TGTGCCAGCTCACCATATCCAGGGGGAGACAATCAGCCCCAGCATTTT | CASSPYPGGDNQPQHF
TRBJ2-1 | NA | TRBD2 | TRBV2 | TGTGCCAGCAGTCCCCTACAGGGACTAGTCGTCTCTAGGGAGCAGTTCTTC | CASSPLQGLVVSREQFF
TRBJ1-2 | once | NA | TRBV4-3 | TGCGCCAGCAGCCAAGAAAGAGGCAGGGTCCATGGCTACACCTTC | CASSQERGRVHGYTF
TRBJ1-1 | few | TRBD1 | TRBV14 | TGTGCCAGCAGCCCCATGCCTCAGGGGGACACTGAAGCTTTCTTT | CASSPMPQGDTEAFF
TRBJ2-3 | NA | TRBD1 | TRBV5-1 | TGCGCCAGCAGCCCGACAGGGGCTAGCACAGATACGCAGTATTTT | CASSPTGASTDTQYF
TRBJ1-4 | NA | NA | TRBV4-3 | TGCGCCAGCAGCCGGAAGCACAGACAAGTTAATGAAAAACTGTTTTTT | CASSRKHRQVNEKLFF
TRBJ1-1 | NA | NA | TRBV28 | TGTGCCAGCAGTTTAAGGCACACTGAAGCTTTCTTT | CASSLRHTEAFF